This is a list of T cell receptor beta chains from one sample in a study of Ad26.COV2.S vaccination and SARS-CoV-2 variants. Profiled with immunoSEQ multiplex PCR; TCRdb holds only in-frame clones, not every one. The sample shows about 350,000 clones, roughly 84% of them seen only once. The source material was peripheral blood, sampled in a trial of Ad26.COV2.S vaccine versus placebo. These receptors were taken from a person between 18 and 65 years old who received the Ad26.COV2.S COVID-19 vaccine or a placebo. The CDR3 runs from the conserved cysteine through the conserved F or W. Each record gives: V gene, D gene, clone size, J gene, CDR3 length, CDR3 DNA, CDR3 protein. The D gene is left open where the match is weak. Size tells how often a clone was seen (once, few, many) or the class of an expanded clone, and some rows leave it out.

V: TRBV10-2
D: NA
size: NA
J: TRBJ2-5
length: 15
DNA: TGCGCCAGCAGGGAGGGGGCTCTGGGACAAGAGACCCAGTACTTC
CDR3: CASREGALGQETQYF

V: TRBV6-5
D: TRBD1
size: once
J: TRBJ2-5
length: 15
DNA: TGTGCCAGCAGTCCCGGACAGGGGCCCCAAGAGACCCAGTACTTC
CDR3: CASSPGQGPQETQYF

V: TRBV27
D: NA
size: once
J: TRBJ2-7
length: 16
DNA: TGTGCCACTAGTCCCCCTCCCGCGCCTTACTCCTACGAGCAGTACTTC
CDR3: CATSPPPAPYSYEQYF

V: TRBV5-6
D: TRBD1
size: NA
J: TRBJ1-2
length: 17
DNA: TGTGCCAGCAGTCGAGGACAGGGGAGGGTGTGGAGCTATGGCTACACCTTC
CDR3: CASSRGQGRVWSYGYTF

V: TRBV5-1
D: TRBD2
size: NA
J: TRBJ2-1
length: 15
DNA: TGCGCCAGCAGCTCGACTAGCGGGGGGGCGTGGGAGCAGTTCTTC
CDR3: CASSSTSGGAWEQFF

V: TRBV10-3
D: TRBD2
size: NA
J: TRBJ2-5
length: 18
DNA: TGTGCCATCAGTGAGTCGGGACTAGCGGGCAGCAAGGGAGAGACCCAGTACTTC
CDR3: CAISESGLAGSKGETQYF

V: TRBV2
D: NA
size: NA
J: TRBJ1-6
length: 15
DNA: TGTGCCAGCAGTGAAGAAGCCAGGGTTAATTCACCCCTCCACTTT
CDR3: CASSEEARVNSPLHF

V: TRBV30
D: NA
size: NA
J: TRBJ1-2
length: 13
DNA: TGTGCCTGGGGGAGGGTAGAAAACTATGGCTACACCTTC
CDR3: CAWGRVENYGYTF

V: TRBV6-2/TRBV6-3
D: NA
size: NA
J: TRBJ2-7
length: 16
DNA: TGTGCCAGCAGTTCTCCCGGGACCTTTTTAACCTACGAGCAGTACTTC
CDR3: CASSSPGTFLTYEQYF

V: TRBV5-4
D: TRBD2
size: NA
J: TRBJ2-3
length: 19
DNA: TGTGCCAGCAGCTCGGGACTAGCGGGTGAAAGGACTAGCACAGATACGCAGTATTTT
CDR3: CASSSGLAGERTSTDTQYF